A selection of T cell receptor beta chains follows, all from one sample in a study of T cell responses to AZD1222 COVID-19 vaccine. Libraries were prepared by immunoSEQ multiplex PCR; TCRdb keeps only in-frame clonotypes and omits some of them. The profile shows approximately 140,000 clones, about 90% of them singletons. The starting material was peripheral blood, obtained 28 days after the second dose of the MenACWY control vaccine. Source of these receptors: an adult who received the MenACWY meningococcal vaccine as a control. The CDR3 runs from the conserved cysteine through the conserved F or W. The D gene is left open where the match is weak. Only part of the rows carry a size: once, few, many, or a class if the clone is expanded.

d_gene: TRBD2
len: 17
j_gene: TRBJ2-6
v_gene: TRBV28
abundance: NA
CDR3nt: TGTGCCAGCCAAACGCTAGCGGGGGGCTCTGGGGCCAACGTCCTGACTTTC
CDR3aa: CASQTLAGGSGANVLTF

d_gene: NA
len: 16
j_gene: TRBJ2-5
v_gene: TRBV4-1
abundance: NA
CDR3nt: TGCGCCAGCAGCCAAGTGGAGGGGGGGCCTCAAGAGACCCAGTACTTC
CDR3aa: CASSQVEGGPQETQYF

d_gene: TRBD1
len: 15
j_gene: TRBJ2-4
v_gene: TRBV7-2
abundance: NA
CDR3nt: TGTGCCAGCAGCTCCCCGGGACAGAGGGCGTTGATTCAGTACTTC
CDR3aa: CASSSPGQRALIQYF

d_gene: TRBD2
len: 15
j_gene: TRBJ2-7
v_gene: TRBV2
abundance: NA
CDR3nt: TGTGCCAGCAGCGAAACTAGCGGGAGGGTCCACGAGCAGTACTTC
CDR3aa: CASSETSGRVHEQYF

d_gene: TRBD2
len: 16
j_gene: TRBJ2-5
v_gene: TRBV13
abundance: NA
CDR3nt: TGTGCCAGCAGCACTAGACTAGCGGGGCCCCAAGAGACCCAGTACTTC
CDR3aa: CASSTRLAGPQETQYF

d_gene: TRBD1
len: 21
j_gene: TRBJ2-4
v_gene: TRBV19
abundance: NA
CDR3nt: TGTGCCAGTAGTATAGATCTTGTACAGGGGGCAACATCCCTAGCCAAAAACATTCAGTACTTC
CDR3aa: CASSIDLVQGATSLAKNIQYF

d_gene: NA
len: 12
j_gene: TRBJ1-1
v_gene: TRBV19
abundance: NA
CDR3nt: TGTGCCAGTAGCCCGTGGGGTACTGAAGCTTTCTTT
CDR3aa: CASSPWGTEAFF

d_gene: NA
len: 13
j_gene: TRBJ2-1
v_gene: TRBV24-1
abundance: NA
CDR3nt: TGTGCCACCAGTGATTACAGGGTGGGGAGTCAGTTCTTC
CDR3aa: CATSDYRVGSQFF

d_gene: TRBD2
len: 18
j_gene: TRBJ2-7
v_gene: TRBV9
abundance: NA
CDR3nt: TGTGCCAGCAGCGTAGCCTCCGGAACTAGCGGGAGGGCCGGCGAGCAGTACTTC
CDR3aa: CASSVASGTSGRAGEQYF

d_gene: NA
len: 16
j_gene: TRBJ1-2
v_gene: TRBV5-1
abundance: NA
CDR3nt: TGCGCCAGCAGCTTGGGGACTGCGGGGAACTTCGGGGGCTACACCTTC
CDR3aa: CASSLGTAGNFGGYTF

d_gene: TRBD1
len: 14
j_gene: TRBJ2-5
v_gene: TRBV28
abundance: NA
CDR3nt: TGTGCCAGCAGGGGACAGGGGGCAGGGGAGACCCAGTACTTC
CDR3aa: CASRGQGAGETQYF

d_gene: NA
len: 13
j_gene: TRBJ2-5
v_gene: TRBV11-1
abundance: NA
CDR3nt: TGTGCCAGCAGCTTATCCCCCGGGGAGACCCAGTACTTC
CDR3aa: CASSLSPGETQYF

d_gene: NA
len: 15
j_gene: TRBJ1-2
v_gene: TRBV19
abundance: NA
CDR3nt: TGTGCCAGTAGCACGGAACTCGGACAGTCCTATGGCTACACCTTC
CDR3aa: CASSTELGQSYGYTF

d_gene: NA
len: 17
j_gene: TRBJ2-6
v_gene: TRBV19
abundance: once
CDR3nt: TGTGCCAGTAGTATTCCCGGTGGGGGCGCTGGGGCCAACGTCCTGACTTTC
CDR3aa: CASSIPGGGAGANVLTF

d_gene: NA
len: 15
j_gene: TRBJ1-5
v_gene: TRBV24-1
abundance: NA
CDR3nt: TGTGCCACCAGTGAGACTCAGGGGATCAATCAGCCCCAGCATTTT
CDR3aa: CATSETQGINQPQHF

d_gene: NA
len: 13
j_gene: TRBJ1-5
v_gene: TRBV19
abundance: once
CDR3nt: TGTGCCAGTAGTGCACAACTAATTCAGCCCCAGCATTTT
CDR3aa: CASSAQLIQPQHF

d_gene: NA
len: 17
j_gene: TRBJ2-5
v_gene: TRBV19
abundance: NA
CDR3nt: TGTGCCAGTAGTATTGGGGTTCCGGGCCCGGGTGAGGTGACCCAGTACTTC
CDR3aa: CASSIGVPGPGEVTQYF

d_gene: NA
len: 14
j_gene: TRBJ1-1
v_gene: TRBV7-9
abundance: NA
CDR3nt: TGTGCCAGCAGCGGACACCGCTCGGCCACTGAAGCTTTCTTT
CDR3aa: CASSGHRSATEAFF

d_gene: NA
len: 12
j_gene: TRBJ1-2
v_gene: TRBV14
abundance: once
CDR3nt: TGTGCCAGCAGCCAGAAGGACTATGGCTACACCTTC
CDR3aa: CASSQKDYGYTF

d_gene: NA
len: 13
j_gene: TRBJ1-1
v_gene: TRBV5-5
abundance: NA
CDR3nt: TGTGCCAGCAGCTTTCAGGGGAGAGCTGAAGCTTTCTTT
CDR3aa: CASSFQGRAEAFF

d_gene: NA
len: 14
j_gene: TRBJ2-1
v_gene: TRBV7-9
abundance: NA
CDR3nt: TGTGCCACCAAAATAGCCAGCTCCTACAATGAGCAGTTCTTC
CDR3aa: CATKIASSYNEQFF

d_gene: NA
len: 14
j_gene: TRBJ2-5
v_gene: TRBV6-2/TRBV6-3
abundance: NA
CDR3nt: TGTGCCAGCAGTTTCGCTAGCATATCAGAGACCCAGTACTTC
CDR3aa: CASSFASISETQYF

d_gene: NA
len: 17
j_gene: TRBJ1-4
v_gene: TRBV21-1
abundance: NA
CDR3nt: TGTGCCAGCAGCCGGGCCAGGGTTTTGGCAACTAATGAAAAACTGTTTTTT
CDR3aa: CASSRARVLATNEKLFF

d_gene: NA
len: 13
j_gene: TRBJ2-1
v_gene: TRBV28
abundance: few
CDR3nt: TGTGCCATTGAACTCCCCTCCTACAATGAGCAGTTCTTC
CDR3aa: CAIELPSYNEQFF

d_gene: NA
len: 16
j_gene: TRBJ1-5
v_gene: TRBV25-1
abundance: NA
CDR3nt: TGTGCCAGCACCGGACCGGGGACAACTGGCAATCAGCCCCAGCATTTT
CDR3aa: CASTGPGTTGNQPQHF

d_gene: NA
len: 16
j_gene: TRBJ1-2
v_gene: TRBV9
abundance: NA
CDR3nt: TGTGCCAGCAGCGACTCAGTTGGCGGCAGCTACTATGGCTACACCTTC
CDR3aa: CASSDSVGGSYYGYTF

d_gene: TRBD1
len: 17
j_gene: TRBJ2-1
v_gene: TRBV24-1
abundance: NA
CDR3nt: TGTGCCACCAGTGACTGGGGCCCGGGACAGGGGGCCAATGAGCAGTTCTTC
CDR3aa: CATSDWGPGQGANEQFF

d_gene: NA
len: 14
j_gene: TRBJ2-3
v_gene: TRBV5-1
abundance: few
CDR3nt: TGCGCCAGCAGCTTAGTACAGCACACAGATACGCAGTATTTT
CDR3aa: CASSLVQHTDTQYF

d_gene: TRBD2
len: 19
j_gene: TRBJ2-1
v_gene: TRBV29-1
abundance: NA
CDR3nt: TGCAGCGTCCACCCTTCCGGGCTAGCGGGGGCCGGCTCCTACAATGAGCAGTTCTTC
CDR3aa: CSVHPSGLAGAGSYNEQFF

d_gene: NA
len: 13
j_gene: TRBJ2-1
v_gene: TRBV19
abundance: NA
CDR3nt: TGTGCCAGTAGTATAGTAGCAGGGGATGAGCAGTTCTTC
CDR3aa: CASSIVAGDEQFF

d_gene: TRBD1
len: 14
j_gene: TRBJ2-7
v_gene: TRBV29-1
abundance: once
CDR3nt: TGCAGCGTTGAAGAAGGACAGGGGCTCTACGAGCAGTACTTC
CDR3aa: CSVEEGQGLYEQYF

d_gene: NA
len: 14
j_gene: TRBJ1-1
v_gene: TRBV15
abundance: NA
CDR3nt: TGTGCCACCAGCAGCGTTCAGGGAGACACTGAAGCTTTCTTT
CDR3aa: CATSSVQGDTEAFF

d_gene: NA
len: 13
j_gene: TRBJ1-5
v_gene: TRBV29-1
abundance: NA
CDR3nt: TGCAGCGTTAAGGACAGCTACAATCAGCCCCAGCATTTT
CDR3aa: CSVKDSYNQPQHF

d_gene: NA
len: 14
j_gene: TRBJ1-1
v_gene: TRBV5-1
abundance: NA
CDR3nt: TGCGCCAGCAGCTTGCGAACCGGGACATCTAAAGCTTTCTTT
CDR3aa: CASSLRTGTSKAFF

d_gene: TRBD1
len: 15
j_gene: TRBJ2-7
v_gene: TRBV7-3
abundance: NA
CDR3nt: TGTGCCAGCAGCCAAACAGGGACAGGGATCTACGAGCAGTACTTC
CDR3aa: CASSQTGTGIYEQYF

d_gene: TRBD1
len: 15
j_gene: TRBJ2-3
v_gene: TRBV10-1
abundance: NA
CDR3nt: TGCGCCAGCAGCCTCAACAGGGGTAGCACAGATACGCAGTATTTT
CDR3aa: CASSLNRGSTDTQYF

d_gene: NA
len: 14
j_gene: TRBJ2-3
v_gene: TRBV6-1
abundance: NA
CDR3nt: TGTGCCAGCAGTGAAGGGACGGACACAGATACGCAGTATTTT
CDR3aa: CASSEGTDTDTQYF

d_gene: NA
len: 13
j_gene: TRBJ2-3
v_gene: TRBV10-1
abundance: NA
CDR3nt: TGCGCCAGCAGACCAGAAAACACAGATACGCAGTATTTT
CDR3aa: CASRPENTDTQYF

d_gene: TRBD1
len: 14
j_gene: TRBJ2-7
v_gene: TRBV28
abundance: NA
CDR3nt: TGTGCCAGCAGCCTAGGGGGACAGACCTACGAGCAGTACTTC
CDR3aa: CASSLGGQTYEQYF

d_gene: NA
len: 13
j_gene: TRBJ2-1
v_gene: TRBV4-3
abundance: NA
CDR3nt: TGCGCCAGCAGCCAAGTCTGGTCGGGTGAGCAGTTCTTC
CDR3aa: CASSQVWSGEQFF

d_gene: TRBD1
len: 15
j_gene: TRBJ2-7
v_gene: TRBV7-9
abundance: NA
CDR3nt: TGTGCCAGCAGCACAGCGGGACAGGGGGCACGGGAGCAGTACTTC
CDR3aa: CASSTAGQGAREQYF

d_gene: TRBD1
len: 16
j_gene: TRBJ1-4
v_gene: TRBV4-3
abundance: NA
CDR3nt: TGCGCCAGCAGCCAAGAAACCGGGACAGGGACGAAAAAACTGTTTTTT
CDR3aa: CASSQETGTGTKKLFF

d_gene: TRBD1
len: 15
j_gene: TRBJ1-1
v_gene: TRBV5-1
abundance: NA
CDR3nt: TGCGCCAGCAGCTTGGTTGGGACAGTGAACACTGAAGCTTTCTTT
CDR3aa: CASSLVGTVNTEAFF

d_gene: TRBD1
len: 16
j_gene: TRBJ2-3
v_gene: TRBV13
abundance: few
CDR3nt: TGTGCCAGCAGCAGCCGGGACAGGGCTTCGAGGGATACGCAGTATTTT
CDR3aa: CASSSRDRASRDTQYF

d_gene: TRBD2
len: 15
j_gene: TRBJ2-2
v_gene: TRBV3-1/TRBV3-2
abundance: NA
CDR3nt: TGTGCCAGCAGCCGGGGTAGCGGGGTCACCGGGGAGCTGTTTTTT
CDR3aa: CASSRGSGVTGELFF

d_gene: TRBD1
len: 15
j_gene: TRBJ1-5
v_gene: TRBV6-1
abundance: NA
CDR3nt: TGTGCCAGCAGTGAGGGGGACAGGGACAATCAGCCCCAGCATTTT
CDR3aa: CASSEGDRDNQPQHF

d_gene: TRBD2
len: 15
j_gene: TRBJ2-1
v_gene: TRBV18
abundance: NA
CDR3nt: TGTGCCAGCTCACTTAGCGGGAGTACCTACAATGAGCAGTTCTTC
CDR3aa: CASSLSGSTYNEQFF

d_gene: NA
len: 11
j_gene: TRBJ2-1
v_gene: TRBV19
abundance: NA
CDR3nt: TGTGCCTCAACCGGGATCAATGAGCAGTTCTTC
CDR3aa: CASTGINEQFF

d_gene: TRBD1
len: 16
j_gene: TRBJ1-5
v_gene: TRBV28
abundance: NA
CDR3nt: TGTGCCAGCAGCGGACAGGGGGTGCTCAGCAATCAGCCCCAGCATTTT
CDR3aa: CASSGQGVLSNQPQHF

d_gene: TRBD1
len: 15
j_gene: TRBJ2-5
v_gene: TRBV9
abundance: NA
CDR3nt: TGTGCCAGCAGCGTCTCTCCGACAGGGGAAGAGACCCAGTACTTC
CDR3aa: CASSVSPTGEETQYF

d_gene: NA
len: 17
j_gene: TRBJ1-2
v_gene: TRBV5-6
abundance: once
CDR3nt: TGTGCCAGCAGCTTGGGGGGACTAGAAATACCCTCTCCCGGCTACACCTTC
CDR3aa: CASSLGGLEIPSPGYTF

d_gene: TRBD2
len: 16
j_gene: TRBJ2-7
v_gene: TRBV9
abundance: NA
CDR3nt: TGTGCCAGCAGCGTAGGCGCGGGAGGTGCCCCTGGCGAGCAGTACTTC
CDR3aa: CASSVGAGGAPGEQYF

d_gene: NA
len: 17
j_gene: TRBJ2-1
v_gene: TRBV12-2
abundance: NA
CDR3nt: TGTGCAAGTCGCTTAATGAGGGGTCCGAGTTCCTACAATGAGCAGTTCTTC
CDR3aa: CASRLMRGPSSYNEQFF

d_gene: NA
len: 14
j_gene: TRBJ2-4
v_gene: TRBV6-2/TRBV6-3
abundance: NA
CDR3nt: TGTGCCAGCAGCCCCGGTCGCCCGGTGAACATTCAGTACTTC
CDR3aa: CASSPGRPVNIQYF

d_gene: NA
len: 14
j_gene: TRBJ1-4
v_gene: TRBV11-2
abundance: NA
CDR3nt: TGTGCCAGCAGCTACGGAGGGGTCAATGAAAAACTGTTTTTT
CDR3aa: CASSYGGVNEKLFF

d_gene: NA
len: 14
j_gene: TRBJ2-5
v_gene: TRBV6-5
abundance: NA
CDR3nt: TGTGCCAGCAGTTACTCGGGCAGCCAAGAGACCCAGTACTTC
CDR3aa: CASSYSGSQETQYF

d_gene: NA
len: 16
j_gene: TRBJ2-7
v_gene: TRBV5-1
abundance: NA
CDR3nt: TGCGCCAGCAGCTTGGGTCAACACCAGTTCTCCTACGAGCAGTACTTC
CDR3aa: CASSLGQHQFSYEQYF